Below, 25 T cell receptor beta chains from the same sample are listed, as sequenced in a study of T cell repertoires in cytomegalovirus infection. Each CDR3 protein gets one entry after TCRdb re-called the reads with MiXCR. Among about 830,000 distinct CDR3 sequences listed, approximately 32% were seen once. Their recognized antigens are unknown. The sequencing used cultured CD8+ T cells from PBMCs, collected from culture after CMV antigen stimulation. These TCRs come from a human donor in good health (CMV status not recorded). Some clones in this sample may be carry-over from other donors' samples.

The V and J genes are TRBV10-3 and TRBJ2-2, with a possible D match to TRBD1 (5 bases). CDR3 length equals 17 residues. CDR1 and CDR2 from the germline V gene are ENHRY and SYGVKD. The V end was cut by 7 bases, the J end by 0 bases, with 18 bases between. The CDR3 coding sequence is TGTGCCATCAAGTCACCCCCAGGGTCCTCGAACACCGGGGAGCTGTTTTTT. It encodes CAIKSPPGSSNTGELFF.

The chain has TRBV4-1 and TRBJ1-6, with D perhaps TRBD1 (6 bases). The germline V and J ends were trimmed by 0 bases and 7 bases, with 13 bases remaining between them. Germline values: CDR1 MGHRA, CDR2 YSYEKL. The CDR3 has 16 residues. CDR3 in DNA: TGCGCCAGCAGCCAAGAAACAGGGATGCCCAATTCACCCCTCCACTTT. This gives the protein CASSQETGMPNSPLHF.

This clonotype was counted only a few times. V usage is TRBV2 and J usage is TRBJ1-5; D is perhaps TRBD1 (6 bases). Germline V gene lookup returns CDR1 SNHLY and CDR2 FYNNEI. CDR3 length: 15 amino acids. The ends were cut back, 1 base at V and 5 bases at J, with 12 bases in the middle. The CDR3 sequence: CASSEERAGDQPQHF. The CDR3 coding sequence is TGTGCCAGCAGTGAAGAGAGGGCAGGGGATCAGCCCCAGCATTTT.

This clonotype was observed a handful of times. This chain connects TRBV27 to TRBJ2-7; no definite D call. Trimming cost V 2 bases and J 0 bases, with 17 bases left between them. The CDR3 is 17 amino acids. Germline CDR1 reads MNHEY; CDR2 reads SMNVEV (reference sequence). The CDR3: CASSLTASSLSSYEQYV. The CDR3 coding sequence is TGTGCCAGCAGTTTAACAGCGAGTTCCTTGAGCTCCTACGAGCAGTACGTC.

This clonotype was detected ten times or more. The chain uses TRBV7-6 and TRBJ2-3; weak D call: TRBD2 (6 bases). Trimming removed 2 bases from V and 4 bases from J, with 13 bases in between. Germline assignment: CDR1 SGHVS and CDR2 FNYEAQ. The CDR3 length is 15 residues. The CDR3 spells CASSLRVGGPDTQYF. The CDR3 DNA sequence: TGTGCCAGCAGCTTACGCGTGGGGGGTCCAGATACGCAGTATTTT.

J is TRBJ1-2 and V is TRBV4-2; 7 bases line up with TRBD1. The germline V gene encodes CDR1 LGHNA and CDR2 YNFKEQ. With V trimmed by 1 base and J by 8 bases, 13 bases remained unmatched. The CDR3 contains 16 residues. CDR3 DNA sequence: TGTGCCAGCAGCCAAGGGGTAAAGGGGGCGTCAAACGGCTACACCTTC. It is translated as CASSQGVKGASNGYTF.

This clonotype was observed a few times. This chain links TRBV4-1 with TRBJ2-7; D is possibly TRBD1 (6 bases). With 1 base removed from V and 5 bases from J, the gap between germline ends came to 18 bases. This CDR3 is 16 amino acids long. Germline values: CDR1 MGHRA, CDR2 YSYEKL. CDR3 region: CASSQGMAGAGHEQYF. CDR3 nucleotides: TGCGCCAGCAGCCAAGGGATGGCAGGGGCGGGCCACGAGCAGTACTTC.

The chain uses TRBV2 and TRBJ2-1, with D hard to call. Germline loops: CDR1 SNHLY, CDR2 FYNNEI. The CDR3 has 17 amino acids. With 0 bases removed from V and 4 bases from J, the gap between germline ends came to 16 bases. Here the CDR3 DNA reads TGTGCCAGCAGTGAAGCCCTACTTGGGTCTCGGTACAATGAGCAGTTCTTC. Translation gives CASSEALLGSRYNEQFF.

The rearrangement uses TRBV14 and TRBJ1-2, with a weak D call TRBD1 (5 bases). Trimming removed 4 bases at V and 7 bases at J, with 16 bases between. CDR1 SGHDN and CDR2 FVKESK come from the germline V gene. The CDR3 extends over 14 amino acids. The CDR3, as DNA: TGTGCCAGCAGCCGGGAAAGGGGCTTCTCTGGCTACACCTTC. This sequence encodes CASSRERGFSGYTF. The full variable domain, completed using reference TRBV14 and TRBJ1-2, is EAGVTQFPSHSVIEKGQTVTLRCDPISGHDNLYWYRRVMGKEIKFLLHFVKESKQDESGMPNNRFLAERTGGTYSTLKVQPAELEDSGVYFCASSRERGFSGYTFGSGTRLTVV.

CDR3 sequence (DNA): TGTGCCAGCAGCGGGGGGAACTACGAGCAGTACGTC. Translating gives CASSGGNYEQYV. The chain is built from TRBV7-2 and TRBJ2-7, with a tentative D call TRBD2 (6 bases). CDR1 and CDR2 (germline): SGHTA, FQGNSA. Trimming shortened V by 5 bases and J by 3 bases, and 8 bases separated the two germline ends. This CDR3 has 12 amino acids.

This clonotype showed up just once. This likely comes from a read error, as the CDR3 has no conserved phenylalanine or tryptophan at its end. This chain uses TRBV12-3 or TRBV12-4 with TRBJ2-1; D is perhaps TRBD2 (6 bases). V was shortened by 7 bases and J by 6 bases, with 13 bases between the two germline ends. The CDR3 is made up of 13 amino acids. CDR3 nucleotide sequence: TGTGCCAGCATCTCGGAGGGAGGCAATGAGCAGTTCTCC. Protein sequence: CASISEGGNEQFS.

With regard to this clonotype: Given a much more abundant clone one base away, this may be a read error. This sequence joins TRBV7-6 and TRBJ1-1; 7 bases align to TRBD1. Germline CDR1 SGHVS, CDR2 FNYEAQ. This CDR3 region has 18 residues. The J segment lost 2 bases and the V segment lost 4 bases, leaving 16 bases of the junction unmatched. The CDR3 is CASSSQRTTGDLNTEAFF. Written as DNA, the CDR3 is TGTGCCAGCAGCTCCCAGAGAACTACAGGGGACTTAAACACTGAAGCTTTCTTT.

The V call is TRBV6-5, the J call TRBJ2-3; D might be TRBD2 (6 bases). CDR1 is MNHEY, CDR2 SVGAGI, per germline. This CDR3 has 14 residues. Trimming left V 3 bases short and J 6 bases short, with 13 bases between. CDR3 in amino acids: CASSYVEGADTQYF. For the CDR3, the DNA is TGTGCCAGCAGTTATGTGGAGGGCGCCGATACGCAGTATTTT.

This clonotype was seen a few times. The chain couples TRBV7-9 to TRBJ1-1; TRBD1 agrees at 9 bases. This CDR3 is built from 18 residues. Germline CDR1 SEHNR, CDR2 FQNEAQ (reference sequence). The J segment lost 3 bases and the V segment lost 4 bases, leaving 15 bases of the junction unmatched. The CDR3 DNA reads as TGTGCCAGCAGCTCCCGGGGACAGGGTCGTCCCAGGGACACTGAAGCTTTCTTT. Amino acids: CASSSRGQGRPRDTEAFF.

Ten or more counts support this clonotype. V is TRBV7-8 and J is TRBJ1-5, with 10 nucleotides matching TRBD1. CDR3 length: 15 residues. Germline lookup yields CDR1 SGHVS and CDR2 FQNEAQ. The trim removed 5 bases at V and 4 bases at J, leaving 5 bases unmatched. The CDR3: CASSHDRGRNQPQHF. The DNA of the CDR3 is TGTGCCAGCAGCCACGACAGGGGGCGGAATCAGCCCCAGCATTTT.

As for this clonotype: Just one base apart from a much larger clone, this may be a read error. The chain joins TRBV7-6 to TRBJ2-2; D gene ambiguous. V was pared by 5 bases and J by 6 bases, with 10 bases between. Looked up from germline, CDR1 is SGHVS and CDR2 is FNYEAQ. This CDR3 has 13 residues. CDR3 region: CASSPLPSGELFF. The DNA for the CDR3 is TGTGCCAGCAGCCCACTGCCCTCCGGGGAGCTGTTTTTT.

The chain joins TRBV7-6 to TRBJ2-7; D may be TRBD1 (6 bases). The germline CDR1 and CDR2 sequences are SGHVS and FNYEAQ. This CDR3 region has 13 residues. The V end lost 5 bases, the J end lost 11 bases, and 19 bases lay between the germline ends. The CDR3 is CASSGARTAREYV. CDR3 in DNA: TGTGCCAGCAGCGGCGCCCGGACAGCCCGGGAGTACGTC.

Details on this clonotype: A much larger clone lies one base from this, so it may be a read error. The chain is built from TRBV12-3 or TRBV12-4 and TRBJ2-2, with D tentatively TRBD1 or TRBD2 (5 bases each). V lost 7 bases, J lost 7 bases, and 10 bases lay in between. The CDR3 contains 12 residues. The CDR3 bases are TGTGCCAGCACTGAGGGGAACGGGGAGCTGTTTTTT. Protein product: CASTEGNGELFF.

The chain is built from TRBV4-1 and TRBJ1-1; D is unresolved. Trimming took 1 base from V and 7 from J, leaving 10 bases between them. The CDR3 extends over 13 amino acids. Per germline, CDR1 MGHRA and CDR2 YSYEKL. CDR3 DNA: TGCGCCAGCAGCCAAGGGGTCGGATTTGAAGCTTTCTTT. Translation gives CASSQGVGFEAFF.

This clonotype was counted once. V gene TRBV27 combines with J gene TRBJ2-1, with TRBD2 matching over 10 bases. This CDR3 spans 13 amino acids. Germline V gives CDR1 MNHEY, CDR2 SMNVEV (reference sequence). J was trimmed by 15 bases and V by 3 bases; bases with no gene match: 8. For the CDR3, the DNA is TGTGCCAGCAGTTTCCCCGCTAGCGGGGGAACGTTCTTC. Its translation: CASSFPASGGTFF.

Remarks on this clonotype: Germline is not matched at one junction end, which may reflect a read error. J is TRBJ2-1 and V is TRBV7-9; 7 positions agree with TRBD1. The CDR3 has 16 amino acids. Germline loops: CDR1 SEHNR, CDR2 FQNEAQ (reference sequence). CDR3 amino acids: CASSSMTGRRDNKQFF. The CDR3 DNA is TGTGCCAGCAGCTCGATGACAGGGCGTAGGGACAATAAGCAGTTCTTC.

The chain carries TRBV12-3 or TRBV12-4 and TRBJ2-7; weak D call: TRBD1 (6 bases). Trimming cost V 4 bases and J 4 bases, with 17 bases left between them. This CDR3 has 15 amino acids. For the CDR3, the DNA is TGTGCCAGCAGTTCAGATCGGTGGACAGTTTACGAGCAGTACTTC. This encodes CASSSDRWTVYEQYF.

The chain joins TRBV2 to TRBJ1-5; TRBD1 might be the D (5 bases). The germline V gene encodes CDR1 SNHLY and CDR2 FYNNEI. Trimming removed 5 bases at V and 2 bases at J, with 16 bases between. This CDR3 region has 16 residues. The CDR3 bases are TGTGCCAGCAGTACGGGAGGGGTCGGTGGCAATCAGCCCCAGCATTTT. This gives the protein CASSTGGVGGNQPQHF.

This clonotype was seen once. The gene calls are TRBV7-6 and TRBJ2-7, with D maybe TRBD2 (5 bases). The CDR3 is 14 amino acids. V was shortened by 0 bases and J by 7 bases, with 13 bases between the two germline ends. The V gene's germline CDR1 is SGHVS and CDR2 FNYEAQ. Here the CDR3 reads CASSLAGQDSEQYF. CDR3 nucleotide sequence: TGTGCCAGCAGCTTAGCAGGGCAGGACTCTGAGCAGTACTTC. The full variable domain, its missing parts supplied by reference TRBV7-6 and TRBJ2-7, is GAGVSQSPRYKVTKRGQDVALRCDPISGHVSLYWYRQALGQGPEFLTYFNYEAQQDKSGLPNDRFSAERPEGSISTLTIQRTEQRDSAMYRCASSLAGQDSEQYFGPGTRLTVT.

As to this clonotype: This clone may be a read error of a much larger clone one base away. The chain employs TRBV7-9 and TRBJ1-1, with 9 positions matching TRBD1. Germline V gene sequence: CDR1 SEHNR, CDR2 FQNEAQ (reference sequence). CDR3 size: 14 residues. The CDR3: CANSPGTGSTEAFF. The CDR3 coding sequence is TGTGCCAACAGCCCGGGGACAGGGAGCACTGAAGCTTTCTTT.